These 4 T cell receptor beta chains share one sample of origin, sequenced in a study of T-cell reconstitution after alpha-beta-depleted transplantation in children. Unique molecular identifiers were used in preparing the TCRbeta library. TCRdb passed the PCR reads through MiXCR, listing each CDR3 protein once. The data hold approximately 83,000 distinct CDR3 sequences, with approximately 9.2% observed a single time. The starting material was PBMCs from the stem cell graft donor, obtained from the stem cell graft. The receptors shown here come from a human donor who donated a stem cell graft to a child with congenital amegakaryocytic thrombocytopenia.

This clonotype was seen many times. This sequence joins TRBV29-1 and TRBJ1-2; 7 bases match TRBD1. This CDR3 is 16 amino acids long. From germline, CDR1 is SQVTM and CDR2 ANQGSEA. The V segment lost 6 bases and the J segment 0 bases; nucleotides outside the gene matches: 13. CDR3 in amino acids: CSVDPGGAPTNYGYTF. Here the CDR3 DNA reads TGCAGCGTCGATCCAGGGGGGGCCCCAACTAACTATGGCTACACCTTC.

This clonotype was counted at least ten times. The V and J genes are TRBV7-9 and TRBJ2-7, with 7 bases fitting TRBD1. CDR1 and CDR2 from the germline V gene are SEHNR and FQNEAQ (reference sequence). V shed 5 bases and J 11 bases; nucleotides not matched to a gene: 12. The CDR3 runs 13 residues. CDR3 in amino acids: CASSTGVLPYKYF. CDR3 in DNA: TGTGCCAGCAGCACAGGGGTCCTTCCTTATAAGTACTTC.

At least ten counts were recorded for this clonotype. The chain employs TRBV7-8 and TRBJ1-5; no firm D call. The V end lost 5 bases, the J end lost 3 bases, and 14 bases lay between the germline ends. This CDR3 has 15 amino acids. The germline V gene has CDR1 SGHVS and CDR2 FQNEAQ. Here the CDR3 DNA reads TGTGCCAGCAGCCCCGTGGAGGGTTACAATCAGCCCCAGCATTTT. It translates to CASSPVEGYNQPQHF.

There are many counts of this clonotype. This sequence joins TRBV2 and TRBJ2-7; 12 bases agree with TRBD2. Germline assignment: CDR1 SNHLY and CDR2 FYNNEI. The CDR3 covers 16 residues. Trimming removed 6 bases from V and 0 bases from J; junction bases left unmatched: 6. CDR3 amino acids: CASSSLTSGSSYEQYF. The CDR3 region has the DNA TGTGCCAGCAGCTCCCTGACTAGCGGGAGCTCCTACGAGCAGTACTTC.